This TCR beta chain was found in a study of cytotoxic CD8 clonotypes in ibrutinib-treated CLL (dated by TCRdb to the early 2020s). In terms of the full investigation: The cohort included some 14 treatment-naive and roughly 10 relapsed/refractory patients; 17 to 18 were IGHV unmutated. Response samples were obtained after a median of approximately 12 months of treatment, with a range of roughly 6 to 40 months. All remission and progressive disease samples were collected while patients were still receiving ibrutinib. Of the approximately 87 people in the trial, around 25 had longitudinal samples available. On average, each sample yielded hundreds of thousands of productive templates and around 100,000 productive rearrangements. Cryopreserved peripheral blood mononuclear cells were obtained prior to treatment, at the time of response, and at either disease progression or sustained remission. Partial responses were observed in roughly 25 patients and complete responses in 2; after a median follow-up of roughly 72 months, remission was maintained in approximately 14 patients and progression was observed in 12.

At the junction V is shortened by 3 bases and J by 8 bases, with 17 bases in between. The CDR3 sequence holds 14 residues, the cysteine and phenylalanine included. The read is trimmed to its CDR3 DNA, 42 bases read in frame from base 1. As encoded in the germline V gene, CDR1 is SGHRS while CDR2 is YFSETQ. Taken with the paper, the label for time point translates to: about a year on ibrutinib. For TCR beta library preparation, about 2 micrograms of genomic DNA was extracted from cryopreserved PBMCs. Longitudinal blood samples from CLL patients on ibrutinib monotherapy were analyzed using high-throughput TCR beta sequencing. The patients took part in an open-label, single-center phase 2 trial of ibrutinib monotherapy. The study at large found these results: Sustained-remission and progressing patients did not have matched sampling times, and lymph node repertoires were not examined. Baseline clonality exceeded that of age-matched healthy donors and correlated strongly with circulating CD8+ T-cell counts. Clonality increased at ibrutinib response, stayed stable in sustained remission, and fell back toward baseline at progression. Public clonotypes were rare and either shrank or stayed stable during treatment, and the rise in clonality at ibrutinib response reflected expansion of private clonotypes.

On a MiSeq, deep resolution sequencing aimed for a depth between 1 in 1 million and 1 in 200,000 T cells, with each clonotype covered 10x on average. The immunoSEQ hsTCRB Kit was used to generate TCR beta libraries. As for how the authors treated the data: The data were analyzed with ImmunoSEQ Analyzer and ImmunoSEQ Data Assistant, and V, D and J gene assignments followed IMGT definitions. Clonality was computed as one minus normalized Shannon entropy of productive rearrangement frequencies, ranging from 0 to 1. Only overrepresented clonotypes making up at least 0.05% of the repertoire of each patient were included in the public clonotype analysis. Thirteen age-matched healthy donor repertoires from immuneACCESS served as clonality controls. In TCRdb, the immuneACCESS table is reduced to in-frame sequences with V and J assigned. These tables do not hold every clone; where another copy was compared, an unresolved V gene accounts for under half, and the others remain unexplained. V and J calls and clone size are copied from that table; D and trimming were computed from the DNA. The sample profile shows over 150,000 clones; 81% of them were found once. The top ten clonotypes cover around 2% of the sample.

To note about this clone: Its antigen target is currently unknown. Base qualities are not recorded, but no much larger clone differs from it by a single base.

The chain links TRBV5-1 with TRBJ1-2, and the D gene may be TRBD1, 6 bases matching. This receptor was obtained from a human donor with chronic lymphocytic leukemia. Here the sequenced sample was PBMCs, taken after 12 months of ibrutinib treatment. CDR3 sequence: CASSSRGEGDGYTF. The bases are TGCGCCAGCAGCTCACGTGGGGAGGGGGACGGCTACACCTTC.